Here is one TCR beta chain with its context. The antigen remains undetermined. The sample originates from a study of response to subunit inactivated influenza vaccine. TCRdb redid the calling of the RT-PCR reads with MiXCR, one entry per CDR3 protein. The sample includes hundreds of thousands of distinct CDR3 sequences, approximately 14% of them seen just once. Trimming took off 4 bases at V and 3 bases at J, with 7 bases between the two ends. This CDR3 comprises 12 residues. Notes on the study in general: New T cells are recruited in small numbers by each seasonal influenza vaccination, according to the authors' suggestion.

This TCR was recovered from a man aged 45-65 years who received an inactivated influenza vaccine. The genes are TRBV12-3 or TRBV12-4 and TRBJ2-7; D remains ambiguous. This specimen consisted of PBMCs from blood, obtained 11 to 12 days after vaccination. CDR3 protein: CASSSGFYEQYF. CDR3 sequence (DNA): TGTGCCAGCAGTTCGGGCTTCTACGAGCAGTACTTC.